The next 21 T cell receptor beta chains were all read from a single sample in a study of shared clonotypes between healthy human individuals. Here immunoSEQ multiplex PCR was the method, and the copy in TCRdb shows in-frame clones only, minus some. This sample has about 690,000 clones, with roughly 87% found just once. Sample: memory CD8+ T cells from PBMCs. Noted subset: CD45RO+ cells pooled with CCR7-negative TemRA cells. The receptors were gathered from a man between 18 and 29 years old in good health. Some clones in this sample may be carry-over from other donors' samples.

On this clone: Other DNA sequences in the same sample also yield this CDR3. As DNA, the CDR3 is TGTGCCAGCAGTTTGTCGGGCTACGAGCAGTACTTC. Translation: CASSLSGYEQYF. V usage is TRBV27 and J usage is TRBJ2-7; D ambiguous. Germline assignment: CDR1 MNHEY and CDR2 SMNVEV (reference sequence). The CDR3 contains 12 residues. The V end was cut by 3 bases, the J end by 3 bases, with 6 bases between.

J is TRBJ2-7 and V is TRBV30; unclear D gene. This CDR3 region has 12 residues. V was pared by 3 bases and J by 6 bases, with 12 bases between. The germline V gene has CDR1 GTSNPN and CDR2 SVGIG (reference sequence). CDR3 in amino acids: CAWRGLVGEQYF. The CDR3 DNA reads as TGTGCCTGGAGGGGCCTGGTAGGCGAGCAGTACTTC.

To note about this clone: In the same sample, other DNA sequences code for this CDR3. CDR3 nucleotide sequence: TGTGCCAGTAGTATAGATGGGACAGATACGCAGTATTTT. This translates into CASSIDGTDTQYF. V is TRBV19 and J is TRBJ2-3; D is unresolved. CDR3 length: 13 amino acids. Germline values: CDR1 LNHDA, CDR2 SQIVND (reference sequence). Trimming took 0 bases from V and 3 from J, leaving 4 bases between them.

The chain couples TRBV7-9 to TRBJ1-1; D is possibly TRBD1 (6 bases). V gave up 0 bases and J gave up 5 bases, with 10 bases separating them. Germline assignment: CDR1 SEHNR and CDR2 FQNEAQ (reference sequence). The CDR3 consists of 14 residues. The CDR3: CASSLAGHRTEAFF. As DNA, the CDR3 is TGTGCCAGCAGCTTAGCGGGACATCGTACTGAAGCTTTCTTT.

V usage is TRBV19 and J usage is TRBJ2-1, with 7 positions matching TRBD2. J gave up 6 bases and V 5 bases, and 13 bases lay outside the gene matches. CDR1 LNHDA and CDR2 SQIVND come from the germline V gene (reference sequence). CDR3 length equals 16 residues. Here the CDR3 reads CASSVAGGSSPNEQFF. The CDR3 nucleotides read TGTGCCAGTAGTGTAGCCGGCGGGAGTTCTCCCAATGAGCAGTTCTTC.

The rearrangement uses TRBV18 and TRBJ1-1; TRBD1 might be the D (5 bases). CDR1 KGHSH and CDR2 LQKENI come from the germline V gene. Trimming removed 3 bases from V and 7 bases from J, with 21 bases in between. CDR3 length equals 16 residues. CDR3 residues: CASSPPKGAGYSEAFF. CDR3 sequence (DNA): TGTGCCAGCTCACCCCCAAAAGGGGCAGGATACAGTGAAGCTTTCTTT.

The V and J genes are TRBV11-1 and TRBJ1-1; 9 nucleotides match TRBD1. CDR1 SGHAT and CDR2 FQDESV come from the germline V gene (reference sequence). The ends lost 1 base at V and 3 bases at J; junction bases unmatched: 3. The CDR3 has 15 amino acids. CDR3 region: CASSLGDRVDTEAFF. CDR3 nucleotides: TGTGCCAGCAGCTTAGGGGACAGGGTGGACACTGAAGCTTTCTTT. The full variable domain, with the rest looked up from reference TRBV11-1 and TRBJ1-1, is EAEVAQSPRYKITEKSQAVAFWCDPISGHATLYWYRQILGQGPELLVQFQDESVVDDSQLPKDRFSAERLKGVDSTLKIQPAELGDSAMYLCASSLGDRVDTEAFFGQGTRLTVV.

The chain joins TRBV28 to TRBJ2-3; D not certain. CDR1 MDHEN and CDR2 SYDVKM come from the germline V gene. The CDR3 extends over 15 amino acids. V was pared by 1 base and J by 5 bases, with 13 bases between. In DNA form, the CDR3 reads TGTGCCAGCAGTTTATACTCACTAACCGGAGATACGCAGTATTTT. This gives the protein CASSLYSLTGDTQYF.

This clone occurred a few times. Other DNA variants within this sample encode the same CDR3. The chain has TRBV27 and TRBJ2-7; no definite D call. This CDR3 has 14 amino acids. The germline CDR1 and CDR2 sequences are MNHEY and SMNVEV (reference sequence). With 3 bases removed from V and 0 bases from J, the gap between germline ends came to 9 bases. The CDR3 spells CASSLAGSSYEQYF. DNA of the CDR3: TGTGCCAGCAGTTTGGCAGGAAGCTCCTACGAGCAGTACTTC.

This rearrangement joins TRBV29-1 to TRBJ2-7, with D uncertain. The CDR3 consists of 12 residues. V lost 3 bases to trimming and J lost 4 bases, with 10 bases between them. Germline V gene sequence: CDR1 SQVTM, CDR2 ANQGSEA. The CDR3 is CSVDIPGYEQYF. CDR3 coding DNA: TGCAGCGTTGATATCCCCGGGTACGAGCAGTACTTC.

In this sample, this clone turned up once. The chain recombines TRBV25-1 with TRBJ2-3; 11 bases are shared with TRBD1. The V segment lost 7 bases and the J segment 6 bases; nucleotides outside the gene matches: 9. The CDR3 consists of 15 residues. Germline-derived CDR1 and CDR2 are MGHDK and SYGVNS. The CDR3 spells CASTAIGQGADTQYF. CDR3 DNA: TGTGCCAGCACTGCAATTGGACAGGGGGCGGATACGCAGTATTTT.

This clone was observed a handful of times. The V gene is TRBV9, the J gene TRBJ1-5; D unclear. The CDR3 loop spans 12 amino acids. Trimming took 7 bases from V and 1 from J, leaving 6 bases between them. Germline V gives CDR1 SGDLS, CDR2 YYNGEE. CDR3 loop: CASGRSNQPQHF. The DNA of the CDR3 is TGTGCCAGCGGTAGAAGCAATCAGCCCCAGCATTTT.

This chain connects TRBV9 to TRBJ2-3; weak D call: TRBD2 (6 bases). This CDR3 comprises 15 residues. Germline CDR1 and CDR2: SGDLS and YYNGEE. V was clipped by 0 bases and J by 6 bases, with 14 bases between them. CDR3 nucleotide sequence: TGTGCCAGCAGCGTAGGAGGCGGCCTAGCGGATACGCAGTATTTT. It is translated as CASSVGGGLADTQYF.

The rearrangement links TRBV30 to TRBJ1-2, with D uncertain. CDR1 and CDR2 (germline): GTSNPN, SVGIG (reference sequence). Trimming left V 5 bases short and J 9 bases short, with 16 bases between. The CDR3 has 12 amino acids. Here the CDR3 reads CAWVQIPGSYTF. CDR3 nucleotides: TGTGCCTGGGTACAGATCCCGGGGAGCTACACCTTC.

The gene calls are TRBV29-1 and TRBJ2-7, with D possibly being TRBD1 (6 bases). The CDR3 runs to 15 residues. The V end was cut by 4 bases, the J end by 4 bases, with 20 bases between. Germline values: CDR1 SQVTM, CDR2 ANQGSEA. CDR3 sequence: CSVVGRGEDQYEQYF. For the CDR3, the DNA is TGCAGCGTTGTAGGCAGGGGAGAGGATCAATACGAGCAGTACTTC.

The V gene is TRBV5-5, the J gene TRBJ1-1, with 8 bases lining up with TRBD1. CDR3 size: 13 residues. Germline loops: CDR1 SGHKS, CDR2 YYEKEE (reference sequence). Trimming cost V 1 base and J 5 bases; bases outside gene matches: 1. Written as DNA, the CDR3 is TGTGCCAGCAGCTTGCGACAGGGGACTGAAGCTTTCTTT. Residues: CASSLRQGTEAFF.

The chain carries TRBV5-1 and TRBJ2-7; 11 bases are shared with TRBD1. The CDR3 extends over 15 amino acids. Trimming removed 3 bases from V and 3 bases from J; junction bases left unmatched: 5. Germline V gives CDR1 SGHRS, CDR2 YFSETQ. CDR3: CASSSGTGGLYEQYF. As DNA, the CDR3 is TGCGCCAGCAGCTCCGGGACAGGGGGTCTCTACGAGCAGTACTTC.

This rearrangement joins TRBV5-5 to TRBJ2-7; unclear D gene. The V end was cut by 0 bases, the J end by 3 bases, with 10 bases between. Germline V lookup: CDR1 SGHKS, CDR2 YYEKEE (reference sequence). This CDR3 has 14 amino acids. CDR3 residues: CASSLGSGIYEQYF. CDR3 coding DNA: TGTGCCAGCAGCTTGGGGTCAGGTATCTACGAGCAGTACTTC.

This chain connects TRBV6-1 to TRBJ2-7; D uncertain. The V gene lost 2 bases and the J gene lost 7 bases, with 12 bases spanning the gap. The CDR3 contains 13 residues. Germline CDR1 MNHNS, CDR2 SASEGT. CDR3 sequence (DNA): TGTGCCAGCAGTGAATTCATTGGTGGGGAGCAGTACTTC. Its translation: CASSEFIGGEQYF.

A note on this clone: The same CDR3 arises from other DNA sequences in this sample as well. The rearrangement links TRBV30 to TRBJ2-1; TRBD2 might be the D (6 bases). Trimming took 0 bases from V and 4 from J, leaving 7 bases between them. The CDR3 loop spans 13 amino acids. Looked up from germline, CDR1 is GTSNPN and CDR2 is SVGIG (reference sequence). CDR3 residues: CAWSVGGYNEQFF. In DNA, the CDR3 is TGTGCCTGGAGTGTCGGGGGTTACAATGAGCAGTTCTTC. Full variable domain (outside the CDR3, taken from reference TRBV30 and TRBJ2-1): SQTIHQWPATLVQPVGSPLSLECTVEGTSNPNLYWYRQAAGRGLQLLFYSVGIGQISSEVPQNLSASRPQDRQFILSSKKLLLSDSGFYLCAWSVGGYNEQFFGPGTRLTVL.

DNA of the CDR3: TGTGCCAGCAGTGACCTGATGAGATACGAGCAGTACTTC. Translation: CASSDLMRYEQYF. V and J are TRBV27 and TRBJ2-7; D not certain. Germline CDR1 and CDR2: MNHEY and SMNVEV (reference sequence). V lost 5 bases and J lost 4, with 12 bases in between. The CDR3 is made up of 13 amino acids.